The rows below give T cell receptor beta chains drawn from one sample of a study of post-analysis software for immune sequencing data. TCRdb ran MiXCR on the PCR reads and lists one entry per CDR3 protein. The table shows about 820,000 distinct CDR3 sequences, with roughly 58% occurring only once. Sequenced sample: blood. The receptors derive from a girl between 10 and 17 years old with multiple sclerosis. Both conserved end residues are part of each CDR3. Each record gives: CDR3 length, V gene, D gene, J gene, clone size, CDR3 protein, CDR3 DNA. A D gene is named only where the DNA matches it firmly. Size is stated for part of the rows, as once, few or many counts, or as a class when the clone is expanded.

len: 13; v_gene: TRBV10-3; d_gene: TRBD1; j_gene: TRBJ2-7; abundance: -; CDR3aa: CAIKRTGEDEQYF; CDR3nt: TGTGCCATCAAACGGACAGGGGAAGACGAGCAGTACTTC
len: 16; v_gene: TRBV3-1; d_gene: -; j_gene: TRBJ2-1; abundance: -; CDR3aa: CASSQRPESSYNEQFF; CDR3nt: TGTGCCAGCAGCCAACGTCCTGAATCCTCCTACAATGAGCAGTTCTTC
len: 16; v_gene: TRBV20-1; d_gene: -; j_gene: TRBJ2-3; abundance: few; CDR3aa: CSARDRRGGFADTQYF; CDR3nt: TGCAGTGCTAGAGATCGACGGGGAGGATTTGCAGATACGCAGTATTTT
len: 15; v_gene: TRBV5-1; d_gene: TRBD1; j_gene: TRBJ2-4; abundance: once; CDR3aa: CASRLTGGAKNIQYF; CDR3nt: TGCGCCAGCAGACTGACAGGGGGAGCCAAAAACATTCAGTACTTC
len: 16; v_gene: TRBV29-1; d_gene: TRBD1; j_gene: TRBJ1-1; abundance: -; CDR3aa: CSVAGRTGGSDTEAFF; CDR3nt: TGCAGCGTTGCTGGACGAACAGGGGGCTCCGACACTGAAGCTTTCTTT
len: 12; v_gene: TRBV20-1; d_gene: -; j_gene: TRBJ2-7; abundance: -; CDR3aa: CSASRPYNEQYF; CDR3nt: TGCAGTGCAAGTAGGCCCTACAATGAGCAGTACTTC
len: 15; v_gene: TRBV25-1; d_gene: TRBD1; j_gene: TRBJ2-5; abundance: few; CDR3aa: CASRMGQPTGETQYF; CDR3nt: TGTGCCAGCCGGATGGGACAGCCGACTGGGGAGACCCAGTACTTC
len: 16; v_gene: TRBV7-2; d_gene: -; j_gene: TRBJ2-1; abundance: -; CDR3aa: CASSLWNRLLDNEQFF; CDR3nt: TGTGCCAGCAGCTTGTGGAACCGCCTCCTCGACAATGAGCAGTTCTTC
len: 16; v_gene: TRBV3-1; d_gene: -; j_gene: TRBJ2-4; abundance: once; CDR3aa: CASSQDLGRGRNIQYF; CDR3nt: TGTGCCAGCAGCCAAGATCTGGGCAGGGGTAGAAACATTCAGTACTTC
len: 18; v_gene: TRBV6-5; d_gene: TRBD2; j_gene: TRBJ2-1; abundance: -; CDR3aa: CASSYFPPLAGDNNEQFF; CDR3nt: TGTGCCAGCAGTTACTTCCCCCCTCTAGCGGGGGATAACAATGAGCAGTTCTTC
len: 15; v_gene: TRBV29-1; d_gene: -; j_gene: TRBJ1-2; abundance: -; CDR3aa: CSVEDRIWSRDGYTF; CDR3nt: TGCAGCGTTGAAGATCGGATTTGGAGCCGTGATGGCTACACCTTC
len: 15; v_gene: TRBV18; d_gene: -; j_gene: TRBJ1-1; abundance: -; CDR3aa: CASSPPGRLNTEAFF; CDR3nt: TGTGCCAGCTCACCACCGGGCAGGTTGAACACTGAAGCTTTCTTT
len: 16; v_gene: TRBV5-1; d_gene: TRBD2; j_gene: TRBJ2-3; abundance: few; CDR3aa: CASRGLAGGVADTQYF; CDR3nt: TGCGCCAGCAGGGGACTAGCGGGGGGTGTAGCAGATACGCAGTATTTT
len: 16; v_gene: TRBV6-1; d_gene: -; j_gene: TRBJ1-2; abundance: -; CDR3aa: CASSEGWPGEGYGYTF; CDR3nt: TGTGCCAGCAGTGAAGGGTGGCCAGGGGAGGGCTATGGCTACACCTTC
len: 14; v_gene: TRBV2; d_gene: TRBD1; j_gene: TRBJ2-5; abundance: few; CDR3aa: CASSADRGQETQYF; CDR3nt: TGTGCCAGCAGCGCCGACAGGGGCCAAGAGACCCAGTACTTC
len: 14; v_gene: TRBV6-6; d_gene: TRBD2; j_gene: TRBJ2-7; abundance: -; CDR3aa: CASSSSGGGDEQYF; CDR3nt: TGTGCCAGCAGTTCTAGCGGGGGAGGAGACGAGCAGTACTTC
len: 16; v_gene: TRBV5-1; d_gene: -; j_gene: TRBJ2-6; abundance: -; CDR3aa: CASSPQVFPGVNVLTF; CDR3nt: TGCGCCAGCAGCCCTCAGGTATTCCCTGGGGTCAACGTCCTGACTTTC
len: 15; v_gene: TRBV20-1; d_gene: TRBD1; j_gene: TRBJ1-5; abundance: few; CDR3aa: CSASRTGGESQPQHF; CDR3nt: TGCAGTGCTTCCCGGACAGGGGGCGAATCTCAGCCCCAGCATTTT
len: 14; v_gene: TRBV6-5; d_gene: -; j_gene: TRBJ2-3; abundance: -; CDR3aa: CASRGAGFTDTQYF; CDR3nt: TGTGCCAGCAGAGGCGCGGGTTTTACAGATACGCAGTATTTT
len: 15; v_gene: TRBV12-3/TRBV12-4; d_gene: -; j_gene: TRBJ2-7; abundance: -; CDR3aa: CASSPPQRRGGEQYF; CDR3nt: TGTGCCAGCAGTCCCCCCCAAAGGAGGGGCGGCGAGCAGTACTTC
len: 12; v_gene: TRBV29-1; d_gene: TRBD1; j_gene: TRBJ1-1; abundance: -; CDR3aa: CSVRDRATEAFF; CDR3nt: TGCAGCGTCCGGGACAGGGCAACTGAAGCTTTCTTT
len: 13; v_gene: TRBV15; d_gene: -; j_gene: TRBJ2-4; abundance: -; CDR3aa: CATSRGRTYIQYF; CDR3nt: TGTGCCACCAGCAGAGGAAGAACATACATTCAGTACTTC
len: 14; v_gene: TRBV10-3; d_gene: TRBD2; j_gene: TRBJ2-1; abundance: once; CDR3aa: CTINLGAGGHEQFF; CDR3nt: TGTACCATCAATCTAGGAGCGGGGGGACATGAGCAGTTCTTC
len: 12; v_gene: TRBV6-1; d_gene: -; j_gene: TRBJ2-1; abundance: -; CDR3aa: CAGRGSPGEQFF; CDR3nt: TGTGCCGGACGGGGATCGCCGGGTGAGCAGTTCTTC